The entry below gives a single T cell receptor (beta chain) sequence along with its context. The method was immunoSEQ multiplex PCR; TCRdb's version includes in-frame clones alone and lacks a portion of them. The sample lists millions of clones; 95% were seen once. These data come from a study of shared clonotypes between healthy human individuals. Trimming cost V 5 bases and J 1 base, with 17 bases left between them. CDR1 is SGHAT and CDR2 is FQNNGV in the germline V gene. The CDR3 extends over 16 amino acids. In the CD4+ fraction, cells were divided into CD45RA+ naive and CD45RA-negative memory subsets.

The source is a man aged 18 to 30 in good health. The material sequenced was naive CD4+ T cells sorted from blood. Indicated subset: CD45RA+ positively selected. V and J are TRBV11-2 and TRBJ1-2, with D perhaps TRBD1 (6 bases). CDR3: CASSPAHEGDNYGYTF. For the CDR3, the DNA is TGTGCCAGCAGCCCCGCCCATGAGGGGGATAACTATGGCTACACCTTC.